This TCR beta chain was captured by sequencing in a study of T cells in Graves' hyperthyroidism and ophthalmopathy. Details on this clonotype: Its antigen is unidentified.

Amplification of TCR beta CDR3 regions was performed using RNA transcripts as template. HTBI primers drove first-round RT-PCR of the TCR CDR3. A single record per CDR3 protein comes from TCRdb applying MiXCR to the multiplex PCR reads. The data contain about 570,000 distinct CDR3 sequences, just over 45% of them seen just once; the ten biggest clones take up around a fifth. Study results and limitations: Peripheral blood also featured most of the thyroid clonotypes expanded above 0.001.

The V end was cut by 2 bases, the J end by 1 base, with 12 bases between. Germline lookup yields CDR1 SGHDT and CDR2 YYEEEE. This CDR3 contains 15 residues. The clonotype was recovered from an adult woman with Graves' disease, either hyperthyroidism or ophthalmopathy (not recorded which). This chain connects TRBV5-6 to TRBJ1-1; D gene ambiguous. Sequenced: peripheral blood or thyroid tissue (not recorded which). The CDR3 region is CASSFFGDWNTEAFF. CDR3 nucleotides: TGTGCCAGCAGCTTTTTCGGGGATTGGAACACTGAAGCTTTCTTT.